The clone carrying this T cell receptor beta chain was found once. Its specificity is not known. With 6 bases clipped from V and 5 bases from J, the junction kept 11 bases outside the gene matches. Germline V gene sequence: CDR1 MNHEY, CDR2 SVGAGI. CDR3 length: 15 residues. This sample is part of a study of T cell responses to AZD1222 COVID-19 vaccine. Points from the study as a whole: White British donors predominated, females outnumbered males, and clonal diversity was possibly underestimated. Once two AZD1222 doses were given, Spike-specific TCR breadth and depth went up. A reported finding is that nearly half of spike-specific TCRs target unmutated variant regions.

Clones were read by immunoSEQ multiplex PCR, and TCRdb kept only the in-frame ones, dropping some. The table has 99,000 or so clones, about 94% seen once. This receptor was obtained from an adult in good health. The sequenced sample was peripheral blood, obtained on day 0 of AZD1222 vaccination. The chain is built from TRBV6-5 and TRBJ1-2, with 8 bases fitting TRBD1. The CDR3 region is CASRRHGTGGYGYTF. CDR3 DNA sequence: TGTGCCAGCAGGCGCCACGGAACAGGGGGGTATGGCTACACCTTC.